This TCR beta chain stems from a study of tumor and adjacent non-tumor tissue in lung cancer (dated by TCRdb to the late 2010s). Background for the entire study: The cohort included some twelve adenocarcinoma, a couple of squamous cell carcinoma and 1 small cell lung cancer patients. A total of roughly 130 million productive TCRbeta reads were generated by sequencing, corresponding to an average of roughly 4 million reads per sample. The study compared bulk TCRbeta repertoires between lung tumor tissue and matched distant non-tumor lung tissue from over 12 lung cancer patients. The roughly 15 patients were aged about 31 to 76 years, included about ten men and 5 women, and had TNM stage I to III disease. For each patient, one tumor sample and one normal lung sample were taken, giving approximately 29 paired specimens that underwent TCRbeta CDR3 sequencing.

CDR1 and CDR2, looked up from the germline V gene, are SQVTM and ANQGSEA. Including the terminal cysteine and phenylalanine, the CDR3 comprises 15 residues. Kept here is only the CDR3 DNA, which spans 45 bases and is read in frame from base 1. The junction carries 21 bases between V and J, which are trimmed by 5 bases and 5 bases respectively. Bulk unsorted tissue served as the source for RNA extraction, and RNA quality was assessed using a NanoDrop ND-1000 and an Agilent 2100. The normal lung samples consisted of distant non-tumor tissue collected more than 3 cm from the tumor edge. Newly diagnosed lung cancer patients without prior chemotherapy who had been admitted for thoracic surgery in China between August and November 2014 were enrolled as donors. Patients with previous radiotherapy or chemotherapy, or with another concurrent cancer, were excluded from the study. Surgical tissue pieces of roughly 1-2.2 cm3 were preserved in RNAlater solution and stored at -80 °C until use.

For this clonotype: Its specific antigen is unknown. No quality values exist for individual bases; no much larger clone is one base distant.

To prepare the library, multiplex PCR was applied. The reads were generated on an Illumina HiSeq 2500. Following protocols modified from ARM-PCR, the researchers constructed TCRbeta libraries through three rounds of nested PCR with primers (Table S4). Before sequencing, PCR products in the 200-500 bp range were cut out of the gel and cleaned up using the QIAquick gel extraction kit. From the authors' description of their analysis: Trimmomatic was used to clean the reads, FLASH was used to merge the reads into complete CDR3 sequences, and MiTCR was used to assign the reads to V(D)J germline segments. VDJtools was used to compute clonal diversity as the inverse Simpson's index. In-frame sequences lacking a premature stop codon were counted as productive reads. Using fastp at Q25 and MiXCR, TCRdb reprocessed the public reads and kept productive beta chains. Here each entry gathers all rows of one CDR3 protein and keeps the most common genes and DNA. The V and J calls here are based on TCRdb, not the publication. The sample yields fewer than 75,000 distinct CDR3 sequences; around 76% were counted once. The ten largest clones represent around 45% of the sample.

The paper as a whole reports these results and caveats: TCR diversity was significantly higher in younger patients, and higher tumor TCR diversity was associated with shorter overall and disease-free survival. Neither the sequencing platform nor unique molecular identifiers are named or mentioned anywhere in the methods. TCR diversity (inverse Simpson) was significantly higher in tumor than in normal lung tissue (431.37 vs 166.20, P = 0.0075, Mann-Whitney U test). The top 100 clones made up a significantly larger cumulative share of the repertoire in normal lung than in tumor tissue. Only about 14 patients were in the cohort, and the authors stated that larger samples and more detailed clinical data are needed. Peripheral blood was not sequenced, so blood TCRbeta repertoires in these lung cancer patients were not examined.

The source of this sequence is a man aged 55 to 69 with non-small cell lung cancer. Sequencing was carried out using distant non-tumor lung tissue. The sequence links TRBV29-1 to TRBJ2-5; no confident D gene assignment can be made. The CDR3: CSVREGWADRETQYF. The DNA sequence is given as TGCAGCGTTCGAGAAGGTTGGGCAGATCGGGAGACCCAGTACTTC.